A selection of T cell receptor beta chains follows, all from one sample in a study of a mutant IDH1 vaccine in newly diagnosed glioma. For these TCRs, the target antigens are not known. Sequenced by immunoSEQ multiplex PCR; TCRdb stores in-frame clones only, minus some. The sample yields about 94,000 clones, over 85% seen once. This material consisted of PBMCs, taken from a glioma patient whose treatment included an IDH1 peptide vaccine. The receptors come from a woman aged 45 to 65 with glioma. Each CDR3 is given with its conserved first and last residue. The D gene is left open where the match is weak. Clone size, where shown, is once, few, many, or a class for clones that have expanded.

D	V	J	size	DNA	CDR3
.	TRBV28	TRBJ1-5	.	TGTGCCAGCAGTCCCAATGGGGGCCAACAGCCCCAGCATTTT	CASSPNGGQQPQHF
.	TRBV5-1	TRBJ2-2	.	TGCGCCAGCAGCTTAGGCGGGAACACCGGGGAGCTGTTTTTT	CASSLGGNTGELFF
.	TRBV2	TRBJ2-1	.	TGTGCCAGCACGGGGAATGAGCAGTTCTTC	CASTGNEQFF
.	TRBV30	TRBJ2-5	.	TGTGCCTGGAGTAGGGATTTAGAGACCCAGTACTTC	CAWSRDLETQYF
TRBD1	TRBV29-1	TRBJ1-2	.	TGCAGCGTTTCTTGGGACAGGGATCCTGGCTACACCTTC	CSVSWDRDPGYTF
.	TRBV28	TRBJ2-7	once	TGTGCCAGCAGTGACTCCTACGAGCAGTACTTC	CASSDSYEQYF
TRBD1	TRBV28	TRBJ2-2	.	TGTGCCAGCAGTTTTATCCCGGGACAGGGGGCCGGGGAGCTGTTTTTT	CASSFIPGQGAGELFF
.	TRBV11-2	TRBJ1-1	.	TGTGCCACCCCAGTTGTGAACACTGAAGCTTTCTTT	CATPVVNTEAFF
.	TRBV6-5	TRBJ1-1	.	TGTGCCAGCAGTCGATACGGGGAACAGGTACCTCTCGCAGCCTTT	CASSRYGEQVPLAAF
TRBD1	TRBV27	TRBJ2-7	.	TGTGCCACCATAAGGGGGCTAGAACGATACGAGCAGTACTTC	CATIRGLERYEQYF
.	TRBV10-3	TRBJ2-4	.	TGTGCCATCAGTGAGCGGAACCGAGCGACTTTCGGCAAAAACATTCAGTACTTC	CAISERNRATFGKNIQYF
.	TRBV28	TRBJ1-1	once	TGTGCCAGCAGTTGGGGCTGGATGAACACTGAAGCTTTCTTT	CASSWGWMNTEAFF
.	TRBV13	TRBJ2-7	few	TGTGCCAGCAGCTTAGTGGCTAGCGCTTCCTACGAGCAGTACTTC	CASSLVASASYEQYF
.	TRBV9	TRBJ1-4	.	TGTGCCAGCAGCGTGGACGTTAATAATGAAAAACTGTTTTTT	CASSVDVNNEKLFF
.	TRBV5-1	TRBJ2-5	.	TGCGCCAGCAGCTTGGTTTTGGACAGTCAAGAGACCCAGTACTTC	CASSLVLDSQETQYF
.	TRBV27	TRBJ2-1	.	TGTGCCAGCAGTTTATCGATGGGGAATGAGCAGTTCTTC	CASSLSMGNEQFF
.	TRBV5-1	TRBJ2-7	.	TGCGCCAGCAGCTTGGGGACTTTCTACGAGCAGTACTTC	CASSLGTFYEQYF
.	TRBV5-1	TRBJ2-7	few	TGCGCCAGCAGCTTGAAGGGCCACACTGAGTCCTACGAGCAGTACTTC	CASSLKGHTESYEQYF
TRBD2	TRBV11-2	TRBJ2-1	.	TGTGCCAGCAGCTTACTAGCGGGAGTTTCCTCCTACAATGAGCAGTTCTTC	CASSLLAGVSSYNEQFF
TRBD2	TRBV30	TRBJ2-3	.	TGTGCCTGGAGTCTAGCGGGAGGTGGTACAGATACGCAGTATTTT	CAWSLAGGGTDTQYF
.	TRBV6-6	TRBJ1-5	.	TGTGCCAGCAGTCCCACAGGGAATCAGCCCCAGCACTTT	CASSPTGNQPQHF
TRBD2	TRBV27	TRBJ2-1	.	TGTGCCAGCAGTTCATACGGACTAGCGGGAAATGAGCAGTTCTTC	CASSSYGLAGNEQFF
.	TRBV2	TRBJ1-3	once	TGTGCCAGCACTGGACTGGGTTTAAGCTCTGGAAACACCATATATTTT	CASTGLGLSSGNTIYF
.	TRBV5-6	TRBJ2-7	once	TGTGCCAGCAGCTCTCAGGGGAAGATCTACGAGCAGTACTTC	CASSSQGKIYEQYF
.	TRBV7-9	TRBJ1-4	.	TGTGCCAGCAGCTTAGGCGGCAGGGCGTACGAAAAACTGTTTTTT	CASSLGGRAYEKLFF
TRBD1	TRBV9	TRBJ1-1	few	TGTGCCAGCAGCGTAGAGGGCAGGGGGCGAGTTGAAGCTTTCTTT	CASSVEGRGRVEAFF
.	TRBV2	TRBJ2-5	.	TGTGCCACAAACCGGGAGCAAGAGACCCAGTACTTC	CATNREQETQYF
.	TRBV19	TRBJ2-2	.	TGTGCCACCCCGTCTGAAAACACCGGGGAGCTGTTTTTT	CATPSENTGELFF
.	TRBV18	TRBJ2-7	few	TGTGCCAGCTCACCTCAGGACCGAGGGGAGCAGTACTTC	CASSPQDRGEQYF
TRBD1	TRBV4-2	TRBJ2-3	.	TGTGCCAGCAGCCCTTCATTGGACAGGGGAATGCCAGATACGCAGTATTTT	CASSPSLDRGMPDTQYF
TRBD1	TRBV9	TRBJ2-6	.	TGTGCCAGCAGAGGAATTTTAGGACAGGGGAGCTCTGGGGCCAACGTCCTGACTTTC	CASRGILGQGSSGANVLTF
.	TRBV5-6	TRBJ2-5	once	TGTGCCAGCAGCTTAGGACAGCAAGAGACCCAGTACTTC	CASSLGQQETQYF
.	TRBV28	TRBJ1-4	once	TGTGCCAGCAGGAGACAGAGTTTTAATGAAAAACTGTTTTTT	CASRRQSFNEKLFF
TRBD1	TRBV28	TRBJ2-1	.	TGTGCCAGCAGTTTGGCCGGGACAGGGTATGATGAGCAGTTCTTC	CASSLAGTGYDEQFF
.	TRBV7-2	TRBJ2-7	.	TGTGCCAGCAGCTGGACCTCAGGGGACTACTACGAGCAGTACTTC	CASSWTSGDYYEQYF
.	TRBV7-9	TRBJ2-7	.	TGTGCCAGCAGCCCGGAGGGCCGCTACGAGCAGTACTTC	CASSPEGRYEQYF
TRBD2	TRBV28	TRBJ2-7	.	TGTGCCAGCAGACTAGCGCCGAGCTCCTACGAGCAGTACTTC	CASRLAPSSYEQYF
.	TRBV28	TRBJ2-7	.	TGTGCCAGCAATGGGGGCTCAAACTACGAGCAGTACTTC	CASNGGSNYEQYF
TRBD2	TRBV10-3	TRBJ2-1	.	TGTGCCATCAGTGGAGGCGGGAGGGCGATCAATGAGCAGTTCTTC	CAISGGGRAINEQFF
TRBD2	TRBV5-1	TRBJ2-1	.	TGCGCCAGCAGCGGCCTCCTAGCGGGAGAGAATGAGCAGTTCTTC	CASSGLLAGENEQFF
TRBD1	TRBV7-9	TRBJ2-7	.	TGTGCCAGCAGCTTTAGGACAGGGGAGGACGAGCAGTACTTC	CASSFRTGEDEQYF
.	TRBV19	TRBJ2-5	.	TGTGCCAGTAGTATCGAGGCCCAAGAGACCCAGTACTTC	CASSIEAQETQYF
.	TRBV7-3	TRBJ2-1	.	TGTGCCAGCAGCTTAAGCCAGAACGCGGGGGAGCAGTTCTTC	CASSLSQNAGEQFF
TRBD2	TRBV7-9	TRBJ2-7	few	TGTGCCAGCAGCTTTTTAGGCGGGAGGACGTCCTACGAGCAGTACTTC	CASSFLGGRTSYEQYF
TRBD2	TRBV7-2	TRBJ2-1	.	TGTGCCAGCAGCTTCGGACTAGCGGGCCAGAAGCAGTTCTTC	CASSFGLAGQKQFF
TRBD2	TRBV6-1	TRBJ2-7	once	TGTGCCAGCAGTGAGGGACTAGCGGGACAAGCATACGAGCAGTACTTC	CASSEGLAGQAYEQYF
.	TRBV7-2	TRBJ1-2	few	TGTGCCAGCAGCTTAGCGTGGCAGGGAGATGGCTACACCTTC	CASSLAWQGDGYTF
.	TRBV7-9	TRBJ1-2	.	TGTGCCAGCAGCTTAGGATCAGAAGGCTACACCTTC	CASSLGSEGYTF
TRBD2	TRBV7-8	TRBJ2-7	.	TGTGCCAGCAGCTCCACTAGCGGGTGGGCGGTATCCGAGCAGTACTTC	CASSSTSGWAVSEQYF
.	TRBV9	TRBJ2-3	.	TGTGCCAGCATTTTAGGGCCTAGACTCACAGATACGCAGTATTTT	CASILGPRLTDTQYF
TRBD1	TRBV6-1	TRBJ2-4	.	TGTGCCAGCAGTGCTTTCTCGACAGGGGCCAAAAACATTCAGTACTTC	CASSAFSTGAKNIQYF
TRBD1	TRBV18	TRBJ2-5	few	TGTGCCAGCTCACCTGGGGACAGTCGGCAAGAGACCCAGTACTTC	CASSPGDSRQETQYF
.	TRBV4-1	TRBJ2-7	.	TGCGCCAGCAGCCAAGTGGGGACACGCTACGAGCAGTACTTC	CASSQVGTRYEQYF
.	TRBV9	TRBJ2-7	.	TGTGCCAGCAGCGTAGGAACCAAAAGTCACGAGCAGTACTTC	CASSVGTKSHEQYF
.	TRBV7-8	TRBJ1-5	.	TGTGCCAGCAGCTATGATCACAATCAGCCCCAGCATTTT	CASSYDHNQPQHF
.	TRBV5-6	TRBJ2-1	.	TGTGCCAGCAGCTGGGACCGAGGGAATGAGCAGTTCTTC	CASSWDRGNEQFF
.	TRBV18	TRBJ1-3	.	TGTGCCAGCTCACCACCGGTGGAAAAGGGAAACACCATATATTTT	CASSPPVEKGNTIYF
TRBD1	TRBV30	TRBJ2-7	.	TGTGCCTGGAGTGCCGGGACAGTCTACGAGCAGTACTTC	CAWSAGTVYEQYF